This T cell receptor beta chain is drawn from a study of CD8 T cells in Susac syndrome. RNA amounts of roughly 0.45 to 1 ug underwent reverse transcription with random hexamers. TCRdb analysed the immunoSEQ multiplex PCR reads with MiXCR anew, one entry per CDR3 protein. The sample includes roughly 120,000 distinct CDR3 sequences, approximately 94% seen only once; the top ten take around 0.12%. Looked up from germline, CDR1 is SGHRS and CDR2 is YFSETQ. The length of the CDR3 is 13 residues. V shed 4 bases and J shed 3 bases, with 10 bases lying between them. The TCR was taken from a human donor with multiple sclerosis. Input material: CD4+ T cells from PBMCs. The rearrangement links TRBV5-1 to TRBJ2-5; D call uncertain. CDR3 bases: TGCGCCAGCAGCCACCGGATAGAAGAGACCCAGTACTTC. It is translated as CASSHRIEETQYF.